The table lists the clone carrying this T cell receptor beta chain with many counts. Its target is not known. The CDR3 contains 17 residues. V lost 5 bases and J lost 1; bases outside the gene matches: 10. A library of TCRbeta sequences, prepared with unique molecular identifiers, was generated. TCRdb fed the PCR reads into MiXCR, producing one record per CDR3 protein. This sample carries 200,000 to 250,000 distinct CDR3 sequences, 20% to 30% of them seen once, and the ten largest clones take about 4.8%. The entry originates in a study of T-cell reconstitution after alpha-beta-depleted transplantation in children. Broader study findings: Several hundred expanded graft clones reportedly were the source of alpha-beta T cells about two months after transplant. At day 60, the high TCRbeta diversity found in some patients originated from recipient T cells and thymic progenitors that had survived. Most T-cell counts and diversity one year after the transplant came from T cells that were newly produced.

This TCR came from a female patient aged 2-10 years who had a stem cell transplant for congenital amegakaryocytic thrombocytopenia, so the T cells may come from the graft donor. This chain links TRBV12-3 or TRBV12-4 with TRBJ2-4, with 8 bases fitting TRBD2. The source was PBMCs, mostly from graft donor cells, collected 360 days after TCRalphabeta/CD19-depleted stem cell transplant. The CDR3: CASSIIRGGFAKNIQYF. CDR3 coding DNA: TGTGCCAGCAGTATCATTCGGGGGGGCTTTGCCAAAAACATTCAGTACTTC.